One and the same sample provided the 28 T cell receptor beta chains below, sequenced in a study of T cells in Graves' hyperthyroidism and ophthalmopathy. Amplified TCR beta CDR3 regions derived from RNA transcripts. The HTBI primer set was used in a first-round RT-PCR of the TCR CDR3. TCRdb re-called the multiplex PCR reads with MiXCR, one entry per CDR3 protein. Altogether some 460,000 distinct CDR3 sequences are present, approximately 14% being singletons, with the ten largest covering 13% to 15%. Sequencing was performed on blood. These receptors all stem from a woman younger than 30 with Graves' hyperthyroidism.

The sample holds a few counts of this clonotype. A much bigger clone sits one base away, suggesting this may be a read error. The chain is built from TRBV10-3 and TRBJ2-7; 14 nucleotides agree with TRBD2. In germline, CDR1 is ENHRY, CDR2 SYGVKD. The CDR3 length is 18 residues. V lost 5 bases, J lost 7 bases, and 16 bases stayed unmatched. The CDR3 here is CAISSRGWGTSGGSEQYF. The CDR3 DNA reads TGTGCCATCAGTTCCAGGGGTTGGGGGACTAGCGGGGGTAGTGAGCAGTACTTC.

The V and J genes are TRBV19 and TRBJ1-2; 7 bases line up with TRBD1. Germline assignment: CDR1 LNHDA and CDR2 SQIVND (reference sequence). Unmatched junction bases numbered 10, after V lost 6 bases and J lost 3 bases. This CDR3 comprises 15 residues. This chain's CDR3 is CASSTSTGTHYGYTF. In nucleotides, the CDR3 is TGTGCCAGTAGCACCTCGACAGGGACTCACTATGGCTACACCTTC.

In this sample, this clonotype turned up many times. The CDR3 loop is CASSLPDGQGPDYGYTF. The DNA for the CDR3 is TGTGCCAGCAGCCTACCAGACGGACAGGGCCCGGACTATGGCTACACCTTC. This sequence joins TRBV2 and TRBJ1-2; 8 positions match TRBD1. The CDR3 runs to 17 residues. With 6 bases clipped from V and 3 bases from J, the junction kept 15 bases outside the gene matches. Germline V CDR1 and CDR2: SNHLY, FYNNEI.

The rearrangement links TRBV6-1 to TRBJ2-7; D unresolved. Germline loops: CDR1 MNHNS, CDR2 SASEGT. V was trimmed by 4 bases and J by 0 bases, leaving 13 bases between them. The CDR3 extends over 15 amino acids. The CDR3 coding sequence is TGTGCCAGCAGTGCCCCTGCCAGTTCCTCCTACGAGCAGTACTTC. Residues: CASSAPASSSYEQYF.

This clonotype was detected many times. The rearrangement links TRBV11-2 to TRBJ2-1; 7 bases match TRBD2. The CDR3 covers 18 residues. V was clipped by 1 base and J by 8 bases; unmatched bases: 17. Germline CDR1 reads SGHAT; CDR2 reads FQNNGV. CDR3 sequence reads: CASSLVLAVVLRVDEQFF. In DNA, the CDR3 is TGTGCCAGCAGCTTAGTTCTAGCGGTCGTTCTGAGGGTAGATGAGCAGTTCTTC.

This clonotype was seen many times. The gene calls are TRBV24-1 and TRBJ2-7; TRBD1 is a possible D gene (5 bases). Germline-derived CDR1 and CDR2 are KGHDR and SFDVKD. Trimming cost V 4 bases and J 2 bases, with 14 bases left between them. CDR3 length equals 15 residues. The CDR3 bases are TGTGCCACCAGTGAAGCTGACAGCGCTCCCTACGAGCAGTACTTC. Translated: CATSEADSAPYEQYF.

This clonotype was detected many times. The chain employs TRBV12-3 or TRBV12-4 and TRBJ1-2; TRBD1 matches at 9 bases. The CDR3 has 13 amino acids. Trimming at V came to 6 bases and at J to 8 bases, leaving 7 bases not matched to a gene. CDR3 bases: TGTGCCAGCAGCACAGGGGGCGCGGACGGCTACACCTTC. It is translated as CASSTGGADGYTF.

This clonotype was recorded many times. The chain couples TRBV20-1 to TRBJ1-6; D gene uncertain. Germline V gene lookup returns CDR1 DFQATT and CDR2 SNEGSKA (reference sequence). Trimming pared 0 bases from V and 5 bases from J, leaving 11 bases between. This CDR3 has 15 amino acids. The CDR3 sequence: CSARESQSDNSPLHF. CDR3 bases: TGCAGTGCTAGAGAGTCCCAGAGTGATAATTCACCCCTCCACTTT.

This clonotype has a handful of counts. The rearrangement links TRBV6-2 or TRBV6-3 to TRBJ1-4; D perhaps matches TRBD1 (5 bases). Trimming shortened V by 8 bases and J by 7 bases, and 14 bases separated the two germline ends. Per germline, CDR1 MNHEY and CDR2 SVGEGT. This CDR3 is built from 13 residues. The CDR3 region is CASRQRATEKLFF. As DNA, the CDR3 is TGTGCCAGCCGACAGCGGGCGACTGAAAAACTGTTTTTT.

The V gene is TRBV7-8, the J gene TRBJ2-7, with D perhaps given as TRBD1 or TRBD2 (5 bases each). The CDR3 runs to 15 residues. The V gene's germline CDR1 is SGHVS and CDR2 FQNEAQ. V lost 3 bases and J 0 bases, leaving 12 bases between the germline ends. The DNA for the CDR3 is TGTGCCAGCAGCTTCAGAAGGGACCTCTCCTACGAGCAGTACTTC. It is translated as CASSFRRDLSYEQYF.

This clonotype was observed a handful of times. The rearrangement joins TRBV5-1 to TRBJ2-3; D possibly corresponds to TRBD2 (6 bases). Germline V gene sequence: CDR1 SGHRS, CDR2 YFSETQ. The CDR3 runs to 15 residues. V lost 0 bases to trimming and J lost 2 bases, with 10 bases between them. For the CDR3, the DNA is TGCGCCAGCAGCTTGGTGGCGGGGTACACAGATACGCAGTATTTT. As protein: CASSLVAGYTDTQYF.

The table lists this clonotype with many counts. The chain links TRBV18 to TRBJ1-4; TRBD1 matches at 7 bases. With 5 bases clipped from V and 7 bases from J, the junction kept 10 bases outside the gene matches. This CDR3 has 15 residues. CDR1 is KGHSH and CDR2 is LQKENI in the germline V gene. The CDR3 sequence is CASSSTGAGSEKLFF. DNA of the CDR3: TGTGCCAGCTCATCAACAGGGGCCGGGAGTGAAAAACTGTTTTTT.

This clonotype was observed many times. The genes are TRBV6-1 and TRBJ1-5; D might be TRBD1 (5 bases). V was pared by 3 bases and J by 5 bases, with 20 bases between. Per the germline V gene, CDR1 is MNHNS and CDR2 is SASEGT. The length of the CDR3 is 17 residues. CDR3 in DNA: TGTGCCAGCAGTGAGTGGAGGGGAGGGACCCGGCATCAGCCCCAGCATTTT. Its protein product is CASSEWRGGTRHQPQHF.

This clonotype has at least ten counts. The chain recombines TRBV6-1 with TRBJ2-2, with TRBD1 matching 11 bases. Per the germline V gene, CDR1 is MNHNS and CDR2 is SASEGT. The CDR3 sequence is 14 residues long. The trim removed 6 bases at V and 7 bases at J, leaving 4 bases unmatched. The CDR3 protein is CASRRTGGNGELFF. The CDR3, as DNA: TGTGCCAGCAGAAGGACAGGGGGCAACGGGGAGCTGTTTTTT.

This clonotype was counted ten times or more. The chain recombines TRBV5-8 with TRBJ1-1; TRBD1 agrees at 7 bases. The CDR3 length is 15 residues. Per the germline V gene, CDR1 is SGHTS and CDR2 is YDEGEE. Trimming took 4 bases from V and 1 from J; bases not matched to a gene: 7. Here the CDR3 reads CASSVKTGTNTEAFF. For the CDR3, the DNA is TGTGCCAGCAGCGTAAAGACAGGGACGAACACTGAAGCTTTCTTT.

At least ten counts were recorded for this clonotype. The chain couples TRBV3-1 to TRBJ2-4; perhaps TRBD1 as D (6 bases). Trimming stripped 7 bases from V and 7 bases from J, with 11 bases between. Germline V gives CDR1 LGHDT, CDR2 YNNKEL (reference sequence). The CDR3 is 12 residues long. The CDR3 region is CASTGTSNIQYF. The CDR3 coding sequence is TGTGCCAGCACCGGGACATCGAACATTCAGTACTTC.

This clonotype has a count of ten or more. The CDR3 DNA is TGTGCCAGCAGCCCAGGACTAGCGGGGGGCCAAGAGACCCAGTACTTC. It specifies CASSPGLAGGQETQYF. This rearrangement joins TRBV28 to TRBJ2-5; 14 bases line up with TRBD2. This CDR3 region has 16 residues. Per the germline V gene, CDR1 is MDHEN and CDR2 is SYDVKM. V lost 6 bases and J lost 1; bases outside the gene matches: 4.

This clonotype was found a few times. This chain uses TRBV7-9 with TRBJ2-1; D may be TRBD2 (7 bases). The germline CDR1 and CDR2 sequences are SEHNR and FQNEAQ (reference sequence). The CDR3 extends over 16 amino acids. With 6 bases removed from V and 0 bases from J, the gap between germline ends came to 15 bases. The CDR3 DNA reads TGTGCCAGCAGGCTACAGGGACTAAGCTCCTACAATGAGCAGTTCTTC. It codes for CASRLQGLSSYNEQFF.

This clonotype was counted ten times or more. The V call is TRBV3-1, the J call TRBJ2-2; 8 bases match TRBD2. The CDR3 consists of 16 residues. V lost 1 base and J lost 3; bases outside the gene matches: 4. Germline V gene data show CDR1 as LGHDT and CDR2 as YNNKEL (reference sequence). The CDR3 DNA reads TGTGCCAGCAGCCAAGGTCAAGCGGGGGACACCGGGGAGCTGTTTTTT. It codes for CASSQGQAGDTGELFF.

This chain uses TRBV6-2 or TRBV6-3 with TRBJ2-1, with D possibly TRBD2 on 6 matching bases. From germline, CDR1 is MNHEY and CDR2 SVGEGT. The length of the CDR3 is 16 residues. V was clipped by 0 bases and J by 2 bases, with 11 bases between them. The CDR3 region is CASSYSRGDPYNEQFF. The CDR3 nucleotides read TGTGCCAGCAGTTACTCTCGCGGGGACCCCTACAATGAGCAGTTCTTC.

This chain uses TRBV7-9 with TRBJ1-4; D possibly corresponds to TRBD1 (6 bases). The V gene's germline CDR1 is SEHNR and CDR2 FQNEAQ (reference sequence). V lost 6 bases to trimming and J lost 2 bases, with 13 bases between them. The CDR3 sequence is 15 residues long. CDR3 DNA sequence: TGTGCCAGCAGTTCTCAGGGGAGGACTAATGAAAAACTGTTTTTT. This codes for CASSSQGRTNEKLFF.

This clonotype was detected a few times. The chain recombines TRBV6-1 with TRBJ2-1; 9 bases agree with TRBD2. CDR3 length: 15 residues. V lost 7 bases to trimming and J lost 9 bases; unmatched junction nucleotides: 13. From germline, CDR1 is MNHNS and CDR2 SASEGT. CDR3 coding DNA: TGTGCCAGCACATCCAGCGGGAGGAGGAGTGGTGAGCAGTTCTTC. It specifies CASTSSGRRSGEQFF.

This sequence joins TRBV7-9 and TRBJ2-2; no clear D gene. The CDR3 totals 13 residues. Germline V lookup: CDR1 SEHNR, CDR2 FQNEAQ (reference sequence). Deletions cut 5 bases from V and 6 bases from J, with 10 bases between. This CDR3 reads CASSLEIPGELFF. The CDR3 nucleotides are TGTGCCAGCAGCCTGGAGATCCCCGGGGAGCTGTTTTTT.

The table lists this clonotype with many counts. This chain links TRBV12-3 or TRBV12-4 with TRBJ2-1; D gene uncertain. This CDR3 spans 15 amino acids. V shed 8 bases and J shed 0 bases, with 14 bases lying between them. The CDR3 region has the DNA TGTGCCAGCTCCCTAGGTTCGAGCTCCTACAATGAGCAGTTCTTC. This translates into CASSLGSSSYNEQFF.

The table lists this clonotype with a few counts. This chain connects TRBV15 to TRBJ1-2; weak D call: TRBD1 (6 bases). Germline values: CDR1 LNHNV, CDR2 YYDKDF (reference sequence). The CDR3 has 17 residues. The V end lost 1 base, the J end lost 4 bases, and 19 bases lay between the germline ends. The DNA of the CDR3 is TGTGCCACCAGCAGAGGAAATGACAGGAGAATTCCCTATGGCTACACCTTC. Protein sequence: CATSRGNDRRIPYGYTF.

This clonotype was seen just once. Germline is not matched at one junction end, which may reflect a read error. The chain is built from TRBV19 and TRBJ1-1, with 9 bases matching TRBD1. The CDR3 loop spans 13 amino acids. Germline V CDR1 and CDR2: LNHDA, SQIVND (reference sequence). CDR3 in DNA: TGTGCCAGTAGTGGACAGGGGTCCACTAAAGCTTTCTTT. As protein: CASSGQGSTKAFF.

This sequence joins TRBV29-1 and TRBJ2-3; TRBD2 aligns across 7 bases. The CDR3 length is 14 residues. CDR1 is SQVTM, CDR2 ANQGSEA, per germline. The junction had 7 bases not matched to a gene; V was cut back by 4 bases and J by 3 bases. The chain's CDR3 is CSVGPSGSTDTQYF. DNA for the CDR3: TGCAGCGTTGGACCTAGCGGCAGTACAGATACGCAGTATTTT.

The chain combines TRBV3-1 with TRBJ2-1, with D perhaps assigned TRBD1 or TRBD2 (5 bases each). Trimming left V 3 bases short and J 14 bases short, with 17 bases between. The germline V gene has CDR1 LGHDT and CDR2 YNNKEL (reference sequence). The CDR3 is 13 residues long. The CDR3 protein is CASSQTPGTLKFF. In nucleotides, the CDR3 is TGTGCCAGCAGCCAGACCCCAGGGACCCTTAAGTTCTTC.